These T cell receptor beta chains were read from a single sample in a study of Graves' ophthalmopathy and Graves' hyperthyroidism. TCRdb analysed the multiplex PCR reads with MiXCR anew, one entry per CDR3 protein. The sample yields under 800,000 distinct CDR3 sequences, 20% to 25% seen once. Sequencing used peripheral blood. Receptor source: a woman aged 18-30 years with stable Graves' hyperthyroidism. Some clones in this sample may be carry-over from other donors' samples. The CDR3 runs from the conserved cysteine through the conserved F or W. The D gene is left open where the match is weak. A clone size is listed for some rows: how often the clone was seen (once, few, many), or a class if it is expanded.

CDR3nt: TGTGCCAGCACCAAACGGGACAGCTATGGCTACACCTTC; CDR3aa: CASTKRDSYGYTF; len: 13; abundance: many; v_gene: TRBV6-1; j_gene: TRBJ1-2; d_gene: TRBD1
CDR3nt: TGTGCCAGCAGCTCCCTGGACAGGGGGGAGACCCAGTACTTC; CDR3aa: CASSSLDRGETQYF; len: 14; abundance: .; v_gene: TRBV5-6; j_gene: TRBJ2-5; d_gene: TRBD1
CDR3nt: TGTGCCAGCGCGGGACAGGGGGCAGCTGGGGCCAACGTCCTGACTTTC; CDR3aa: CASAGQGAAGANVLTF; len: 16; abundance: many; v_gene: TRBV27; j_gene: TRBJ2-6; d_gene: TRBD1
CDR3nt: TGTGCCAGCAGCTTATTCGGACAGGGTTTATACGAGCAGTACTTC; CDR3aa: CASSLFGQGLYEQYF; len: 15; abundance: .; v_gene: TRBV28; j_gene: TRBJ2-7; d_gene: TRBD1
CDR3nt: TGTGCCAGTAGCGCCGGGACAGGGGTCACTGAAGCTTTCTTT; CDR3aa: CASSAGTGVTEAFF; len: 14; abundance: .; v_gene: TRBV19; j_gene: TRBJ1-1; d_gene: TRBD1
CDR3nt: TGTGCCAGCAGCGGCAGGGGGGACACTGAAGCTTTCTTT; CDR3aa: CASSGRGDTEAFF; len: 13; abundance: many; v_gene: TRBV13; j_gene: TRBJ1-1; d_gene: TRBD1
CDR3nt: TGCGCCAGCAGAGCCAGCGGGAACACCGGGGAGCTGTTTTTT; CDR3aa: CASRASGNTGELFF; len: 14; abundance: many; v_gene: TRBV5-1; j_gene: TRBJ2-2; d_gene: .
CDR3nt: TGTGCCAGCAGAGACCCAGGGACAGAACAAGCTTTCTTT; CDR3aa: CASRDPGTEQAFF; len: 13; abundance: once; v_gene: TRBV7-2; j_gene: TRBJ1-1; d_gene: TRBD1
CDR3nt: TGTGCTAGTGGCGCACAGTTATCCCAGCCCCAGCATTTT; CDR3aa: CASGAQLSQPQHF; len: 13; abundance: many; v_gene: TRBV12-5; j_gene: TRBJ1-5; d_gene: .
CDR3nt: TGTGCCAGCAGCTTAGGACTAGGGTCTGGAAACACCATATATTTT; CDR3aa: CASSLGLGSGNTIYF; len: 15; abundance: many; v_gene: TRBV7-2; j_gene: TRBJ1-3; d_gene: .
CDR3nt: TGCGCCAGCAGCCAAACCGCAGCGACATTCTATGGCTACACCTTC; CDR3aa: CASSQTAATFYGYTF; len: 15; abundance: many; v_gene: TRBV4-1; j_gene: TRBJ1-2; d_gene: .
CDR3nt: TGCAGTGCCTCATTGACTAGCGGGGGGCAGACCCAGTACTTC; CDR3aa: CSASLTSGGQTQYF; len: 14; abundance: many; v_gene: TRBV20-1; j_gene: TRBJ2-5; d_gene: TRBD2
CDR3nt: TGTGCCAGCTCACCACGGGAGGGCACAGTGAGCTCCTACGAGCAGTACTTC; CDR3aa: CASSPREGTVSSYEQYF; len: 17; abundance: .; v_gene: TRBV18; j_gene: TRBJ2-7; d_gene: TRBD2
CDR3nt: TGTGCCAGCAGTGAATTGACTACAGGCCTCCCGTCCTACGAGCAGTACTTC; CDR3aa: CASSELTTGLPSYEQYF; len: 17; abundance: many; v_gene: TRBV6-1; j_gene: TRBJ2-7; d_gene: .
CDR3nt: TGTGCCAGCAGTTACCCTGACAGGGGCGGCACTGAAGCTTTCTTT; CDR3aa: CASSYPDRGGTEAFF; len: 15; abundance: many; v_gene: TRBV6-5; j_gene: TRBJ1-1; d_gene: TRBD1
CDR3nt: TGTGCCAGCATGGGGCAAAAGAACACTGAAGCTTTCTTT; CDR3aa: CASMGQKNTEAFF; len: 13; abundance: few; v_gene: TRBV27; j_gene: TRBJ1-1; d_gene: .
CDR3nt: TGTGCCAGCAGCTTTTCTTTGGGCCGAACGACGGAGCAGTACTTC; CDR3aa: CASSFSLGRTTEQYF; len: 15; abundance: many; v_gene: TRBV7-9; j_gene: TRBJ2-7; d_gene: .
CDR3nt: TGCGCCAGCAGCCCAATGGGACGCGAGCAAGAGACCCAGTACTTC; CDR3aa: CASSPMGREQETQYF; len: 15; abundance: few; v_gene: TRBV4-1; j_gene: TRBJ2-5; d_gene: .
CDR3nt: TGTGCCAGCAGCAACATTGCATACAGGATCGGACATGGCTACACCTTC; CDR3aa: CASSNIAYRIGHGYTF; len: 16; abundance: once; v_gene: TRBV6-1; j_gene: TRBJ1-2; d_gene: .
CDR3nt: TGTGCCAGCAGTCCAAGTCCAGGCCCTAACTATGGCTACACCTTC; CDR3aa: CASSPSPGPNYGYTF; len: 15; abundance: .; v_gene: TRBV12-3/TRBV12-4; j_gene: TRBJ1-2; d_gene: .
CDR3nt: TGTGCCAGCAGCGCACGACAGGCCCACTATGGCTACACCTTC; CDR3aa: CASSARQAHYGYTF; len: 14; abundance: many; v_gene: TRBV7-2; j_gene: TRBJ1-2; d_gene: .
CDR3nt: TGTGCCAGCAGCTTAGGGACGGGACTAGCGGCTTACGAGCAGTACTTC; CDR3aa: CASSLGTGLAAYEQYF; len: 16; abundance: many; v_gene: TRBV7-9; j_gene: TRBJ2-7; d_gene: TRBD2
CDR3nt: TGTGCCAGCAGCTCCCCTGGGGGGGACGGCGATGGCTATGGCTACACCTTC; CDR3aa: CASSSPGGDGDGYGYTF; len: 17; abundance: many; v_gene: TRBV28; j_gene: TRBJ1-2; d_gene: .
CDR3nt: TGTGCCAGCAACAACGACAGGGGGAATCAGCCCCAGCATTTT; CDR3aa: CASNNDRGNQPQHF; len: 14; abundance: many; v_gene: TRBV6-5; j_gene: TRBJ1-5; d_gene: TRBD1
CDR3nt: TGTGCCAGCAGTTACAGGAGACAGGCGACGTCCTACGAGCAGTACTTC; CDR3aa: CASSYRRQATSYEQYF; len: 16; abundance: many; v_gene: TRBV6-5; j_gene: TRBJ2-7; d_gene: .
CDR3nt: TGTGCCAGCAGCCACCTTAGGGGGACTGAAGCTTTCTTT; CDR3aa: CASSHLRGTEAFF; len: 13; abundance: many; v_gene: TRBV11-3; j_gene: TRBJ1-1; d_gene: .
CDR3nt: TGCGCCAGCAGCCCTTACCCAAGCAGGGGTGCCTACGAGCAGTACTTC; CDR3aa: CASSPYPSRGAYEQYF; len: 16; abundance: many; v_gene: TRBV4-1; j_gene: TRBJ2-7; d_gene: .
CDR3nt: TGTGCCAGCAGTGAAAGGGGGGCCAGAGAGACCCAGTACTTC; CDR3aa: CASSERGARETQYF; len: 14; abundance: .; v_gene: TRBV6-1; j_gene: TRBJ2-5; d_gene: .
CDR3nt: TGTGCCAGCAGTCCCGAACCAACTGGGAACACTGAAGCTTTCTTT; CDR3aa: CASSPEPTGNTEAFF; len: 15; abundance: once; v_gene: TRBV6-1; j_gene: TRBJ1-1; d_gene: .